The 17 T cell receptor beta chains presented below share a single source sample, sequenced in a study of cytomegalovirus exposure and HLA in healthy donors. The PCR contained 60 Vbeta and 13 Jbeta primers. Method: immunoSEQ multiplex PCR; TCRdb's copy keeps in-frame clones and lacks some. This table has hundreds of thousands of clones, under 80% appearing once. The sample comprised PBMCs. The receptors were sampled from a female donor in good health and CMV-seronegative.

This clone was detected a few times. The chain recombines TRBV9 with TRBJ2-1; 8 bases agree with TRBD1. This CDR3 has 16 residues. V lost 3 bases to trimming and J lost 3 bases; unmatched junction nucleotides: 8. Germline V gives CDR1 SGDLS, CDR2 YYNGEE. CDR3 in amino acids: CASSASRDRSYNEQFF. The CDR3 DNA sequence: TGTGCCAGCAGCGCGTCCCGGGACAGGAGCTACAATGAGCAGTTCTTC.

This chain connects TRBV5-4 to TRBJ1-4; 7 bases are a match to TRBD1. Germline-derived CDR1 and CDR2 are SGHNT and YYREEE (reference sequence). The V and J ends lost 4 bases and 7 bases, in that order; junction bases with no gene match: 7. The CDR3 has 14 residues. The CDR3 DNA reads as TGTGCCAGCAGCCTGACAGGGTCGGGTGAAAAACTGTTTTTT. It specifies CASSLTGSGEKLFF.

V is TRBV29-1 and J is TRBJ2-1; 10 nucleotides align to TRBD2. This CDR3 is built from 16 residues. J gave up 3 bases and V 1 base, and 6 bases lay outside the gene matches. Germline V gene lookup returns CDR1 SQVTM and CDR2 ANQGSEA. The CDR3 sequence is CSVEGVAGGYYNEQFF. CDR3 coding DNA: TGCAGCGTTGAAGGGGTAGCGGGAGGCTACTACAATGAGCAGTTCTTC.

The chain uses TRBV7-3 and TRBJ2-1; 7 nucleotides align to TRBD2. Unmatched junction bases numbered 7, after V lost 1 base and J lost 4 bases. CDR1 and CDR2 (germline): SGHTA, FQGTGA. CDR3 length: 16 amino acids. CDR3 in DNA: TGTGCCAGCAGCTTAATGGCGGGAGATGGGTACAATGAGCAGTTCTTC. Residues: CASSLMAGDGYNEQFF. The whole variable domain, remainder taken from reference TRBV7-3 and TRBJ2-1, is GAGVSQTPSNKVTEKGKYVELRCDPISGHTALYWYRQSLGQGPEFLIYFQGTGAADDSGLPNDRFFAVRPEGSVSTLKIQRTERGDSAVYLCASSLMAGDGYNEQFFGPGTRLTVL.

The V call is TRBV6-1, the J call TRBJ2-7; D is perhaps TRBD2 (6 bases). V was clipped by 0 bases and J by 12 bases, with 12 bases between them. This CDR3 contains 12 residues. Per the germline V gene, CDR1 is MNHNS and CDR2 is SASEGT. CDR3 bases: TGTGCCAGCAGTGAAGCATGGACTAAACCGTACTTC. Translating it yields CASSEAWTKPYF.

This rearrangement joins TRBV9 to TRBJ2-6; 12 positions agree with TRBD2. This CDR3 is 16 amino acids long. Per germline, CDR1 SGDLS and CDR2 YYNGEE. V gave up 4 bases and J gave up 8 bases; unmatched junction bases: 7. The CDR3 reads CASSPSGRAMSNVLTF. The CDR3 coding sequence is TGTGCCAGCAGCCCTAGCGGGAGGGCCATGTCCAACGTCCTGACTTTC.

The chain employs TRBV4-1 and TRBJ2-1; 11 bases are shared with TRBD2. The V and J ends lost 5 bases and 10 bases, in that order; junction bases with no gene match: 4. The germline V gene encodes CDR1 MGHRA and CDR2 YSYEKL. There are 13 residues in the CDR3. The CDR3 region has the DNA TGCGCCAGCAGCACACTAGCGGGAGACGAGCAGTTCTTC. As protein: CASSTLAGDEQFF.

As concerns this clone: Germline is not matched at one junction end, which may reflect a read error. The V call is TRBV7-9, the J call TRBJ2-2; possibly TRBD2 for D (6 bases). Looked up from germline, CDR1 is SEHNR and CDR2 is FQNEAQ (reference sequence). This CDR3 is built from 16 residues. CDR3 DNA: TGTTCCAGCAGCCCCAACCGACTAGTGGGTACCGGGGAGCTGTTTTTT. Translating gives CSSSPNRLVGTGELFF.

Of note for this clone: The same CDR3 is also encoded by other DNA sequences in this sample. This rearrangement joins TRBV11-3 to TRBJ2-3; the D is unclear. CDR1 is SGHNT, CDR2 YENEEA, per germline. The CDR3 consists of 12 residues. Trimming stripped 4 bases from V and 4 bases from J, with 6 bases between. CDR3 DNA sequence: TGTGCCAGCAGCTCCCGGGCAGATACGCAGTATTTT. It is translated as CASSSRADTQYF.

This clone was counted once. The chain employs TRBV5-1 and TRBJ1-1, with D perhaps TRBD1 (5 bases). The germline V gene has CDR1 SGHRS and CDR2 YFSETQ. The CDR3 totals 12 residues. V was trimmed by 0 bases and J by 7 bases, leaving 7 bases between them. The CDR3 bases are TGCGCCAGCAGCTTGGTAGGGGATGAAGCTTTCTTT. Its protein is CASSLVGDEAFF.

The chain recombines TRBV5-4 with TRBJ1-2, with 7 bases fitting TRBD1. This CDR3 has 14 amino acids. V lost 3 bases, J lost 8 bases, and 10 bases stayed unmatched. CDR1 is SGHNT and CDR2 is YYREEE in the germline V gene (reference sequence). CDR3: CASSSTGLRWGYTF. In DNA form, the CDR3 reads TGTGCCAGCAGCTCGACAGGGTTGAGGTGGGGCTACACCTTC.

This clone appeared once. This rearrangement joins TRBV19 to TRBJ2-3; 7 bases agree with TRBD1. The CDR3 runs to 14 residues. Germline CDR1 LNHDA, CDR2 SQIVND (reference sequence). The J segment lost 5 bases and the V segment lost 7 bases, leaving 9 bases of the junction unmatched. This CDR3 reads CASIDRQGIDTQYF. The CDR3 DNA reads as TGTGCCAGTATCGATAGACAGGGAATAGATACGCAGTATTTT. Together with reference TRBV19 and TRBJ2-3, the CDR3 gives the full variable domain: DGGITQSPKYLFRKEGQNVTLSCEQNLNHDAMYWYRQDPGQGLRLIYYSQIVNDFQKGDIAEGYSVSREKKESFPLTVTSAQKNPTAFYLCASIDRQGIDTQYFGPGTRLTVL.

This rearrangement joins TRBV18 to TRBJ2-1; 12 nucleotides agree with TRBD2. CDR1 and CDR2 from the germline V gene are KGHSH and LQKENI. The CDR3 runs to 17 residues. Trimming took 2 bases from V and 7 from J; bases not matched to a gene: 9. The CDR3 spells CASSPTTSGSRLNEQFF. The CDR3 region has the DNA TGTGCCAGCTCACCAACGACTAGCGGGAGTAGGTTAAATGAGCAGTTCTTC.

The chain carries TRBV4-1 and TRBJ2-1; D is possibly TRBD1 (5 bases). This CDR3 has 15 amino acids. Germline CDR1 is MGHRA and CDR2 is YSYEKL. Deletions cut 1 base from V and 4 bases from J, with 11 bases between. This chain's CDR3 is CASSQARGHYNEQFF. CDR3 DNA: TGCGCCAGCAGCCAAGCTCGAGGACATTACAATGAGCAGTTCTTC.

The chain couples TRBV7-9 to TRBJ2-7; 9 nucleotides align to TRBD1. Germline CDR1 SEHNR, CDR2 FQNEAQ (reference sequence). Germline trimming cut 5 bases from V and 3 bases from J; bases unmatched to any gene: 5. The CDR3 runs to 14 residues. For the CDR3, the DNA is TGTGCCAGCAGCCCAGACAGGGGGAGCTACGAGCAGTACTTC. Its translation: CASSPDRGSYEQYF. The full variable domain, completed using reference TRBV7-9 and TRBJ2-7, is DTGVSQNPRHKITKRGQNVTFRCDPISEHNRLYWYRQTLGQGPEFLTYFQNEAQLEKSRLLSDRFSAERPKGSFSTLEIQRTEQGDSAMYLCASSPDRGSYEQYFGPGTRLTVT.

This clone was seen more than once but under ten times. V and J are TRBV2 and TRBJ1-5, with 7 bases fitting TRBD1. With V trimmed by 7 bases and J by 3 bases, 6 bases remained unmatched. CDR3 length: 14 amino acids. The germline gives CDR1 SNHLY, CDR2 FYNNEI. The CDR3 bases are TGTGCCAGCAACCCTGGGACAGTCAATCAGCCCCAGCATTTT. This translates into CASNPGTVNQPQHF. Full variable domain (outside the CDR3, taken from reference TRBV2 and TRBJ1-5): EPEVTQTPSHQVTQMGQEVILRCVPISNHLYFYWYRQILGQKVEFLVSFYNNEISEKSEIFDDQFSVERPDGSNFTLKIRSTKLEDSAMYFCASNPGTVNQPQHFGDGTRLSIL.

This clone appeared a few times. V usage is TRBV2 and J usage is TRBJ1-2, with 8 bases identical to TRBD1. J was trimmed by 8 bases and V by 5 bases; bases with no gene match: 7. This CDR3 has 13 amino acids. In germline, CDR1 is SNHLY, CDR2 FYNNEI. DNA of the CDR3: TGTGCCAGCAGTCCGGGACAGGAAAGGGGCTACACCTTC. This translates into CASSPGQERGYTF.